This T cell receptor beta chain was found in a study of OX40 agonist ivuxolimab in advanced cancers. Looking at the study overall: Dose-escalation patients were diagnosed with hepatocellular carcinoma, melanoma, renal cell cancer or head and neck cancer. Prior anti-PD-1, anti-PD-L1 or anti-CTLA-4 therapy did not bar entry, and about 38% had some.

Sequencing was performed with immunoSEQ multiplex PCR; in TCRdb, only in-frame clones are kept and a portion is missing. The data contain about 55,000 clones, 70% to 85% of them singletons. Study-level points and caveats: The antigen specificity of the peripheral T cells (those that were expanded) was not determined.

Blood got drawn at baseline, again on cycle 4 day 1, and then on cycle 7 day 1. CDR1 is SGHTA, CDR2 FQGNSA, per germline. V dropped 2 bases and J dropped 11 bases, with 12 bases sitting between them. The CDR3 runs 12 residues. By share, this clone counts as medium-sized. Its antigen is not identified. This clonotype was sampled from an adult with an advanced solid tumor such as melanoma, head and neck, liver or kidney cancer. Sequencing used CD4+ or CD8+ T cells sorted from blood, obtained in a trial of the OX40 agonist ivuxolimab. The V and J genes are TRBV7-2 and TRBJ1-1; D may be TRBD1 (5 bases). The chain's CDR3 is CASSLTGARAFF. The DNA for the CDR3 is TGTGCCAGCAGCTTAACAGGTGCGAGGGCTTTCTTT. Full variable domain (outside the CDR3, taken from reference TRBV7-2 and TRBJ1-1): GAGVSQSPSNKVTEKGKDVELRCDPISGHTALYWYRQSLGQGLEFLIYFQGNSAPDKSGLPSDRFSAERTGGSVSTLTIQRTQQEDSAVYLCASSLTGARAFFGQGTRLTVV.